This T cell receptor (beta chain) was sequenced during a study of T-cell reconstitution after alpha-beta-depleted transplantation in children. It was with unique molecular identifiers that the TCRbeta library was prepared. TCRdb used MiXCR to reprocess the PCR reads, holding one entry per CDR3 protein. The sample lists about 500,000 distinct CDR3 sequences; 32% were seen once. The CDR3 runs to 17 residues. Germline-derived CDR1 and CDR2 are LGHNA and YSLEER. The V segment lost 1 base and the J segment 0 bases; nucleotides outside the gene matches: 8. The sequence was obtained from a human donor who donated a stem cell graft to a child with aplastic anemia. The chain recombines TRBV4-3 with TRBJ1-1; 7 positions match TRBD1. The sequencing used PBMCs from the stem cell graft donor, collected from the stem cell graft. The CDR3 bases are TGCGCCAGCAGCCAAGTCAGGACAGGCCCCGTGAACACTGAAGCTTTCTTT. Its protein product is CASSQVRTGPVNTEAFF.